Presented here are 4 T cell receptor beta chains from one specimen sequenced in a study of T cells in Graves' hyperthyroidism and ophthalmopathy. What was amplified from RNA transcripts were TCR beta CDR3 regions. Researchers ran a first-round RT-PCR on the TCR CDR3 using the HTBI primer set. TCRdb reprocessed the multiplex PCR reads with MiXCR, giving one entry per CDR3 protein. The sample shows 600,000 to 800,000 distinct CDR3 sequences, over 35% of them seen only once. Sequences were obtained from blood. The receptors shown here come from a woman aged 35 to 49 with Graves' hyperthyroidism.

This clonotype showed up just a few times. The CDR3 sequence is CASSYFLGELFF. The CDR3 DNA follows: TGTGCCAGCAGTTACTTTCTCGGGGAGCTGTTTTTT. This rearrangement joins TRBV6-5 to TRBJ2-2, with D unclear. CDR1 and CDR2 from the germline V gene are MNHEY and SVGAGI. Trimming shortened V by 1 base and J by 7 bases, and 4 bases separated the two germline ends. The CDR3 has 12 amino acids.

In nucleotides, the CDR3 is TGTGCCAGCAGCTTAGGCCAGGGGTGGAGCAATCAGCCCCAGCATTTT. It specifies CASSLGQGWSNQPQHF. The V gene is TRBV7-2, the J gene TRBJ1-5, with D perhaps matching TRBD1 (6 bases). The V and J ends lost 1 base and 1 base respectively, with 11 bases between them. In germline, CDR1 is SGHTA, CDR2 FQGNSA. This CDR3 is 16 amino acids long.

This clonotype was recorded many times. J is TRBJ1-4 and V is TRBV20-1; D might be TRBD1 (6 bases). Trimming removed 8 bases at V and 10 bases at J, with 17 bases between. This CDR3 spans 12 amino acids. Germline V gene lookup returns CDR1 DFQATT and CDR2 SNEGSKA (reference sequence). The CDR3 nucleotides read TGCAGTCTACCAATTGGGGGCGGAAAACTGTTTTTT. Its protein is CSLPIGGGKLFF.

There are many counts of this clonotype. The chain links TRBV12-3 or TRBV12-4 to TRBJ2-5, with TRBD1 as a possible D gene (7 bases). This CDR3 region has 12 residues. With 8 bases removed from V and 3 bases from J, the gap between germline ends came to 10 bases. CDR3 in amino acids: CASGGGEETQYF. CDR3 in DNA: TGTGCCAGCGGAGGGGGCGAAGAGACCCAGTACTTC.